This TCR beta chain was profiled in a study of T cells after yellow fever vaccination. Study overall: When fractions had low cell numbers, they were prepared with SMART-Seq v4 Ultra Low Input. Study-wide points: Post-booster reappearance was seen for most primary-vaccination clones (around 96% CD4, 88% CD8).

About this clonotype: Its antigen is currently unknown.

The CDR3 contains 18 residues. CDR1 KGHSH and CDR2 LQKENI come from the germline V gene. The trim removed 3 bases at V and 0 bases at J, leaving 7 bases unmatched. TCRdb processed the 5' RACE reads anew with MiXCR; each CDR3 protein has one entry. Found here are some 560,000 distinct CDR3 sequences, under 25% of them singletons; the top ten hold over 11%. This sequence originates from a man aged 30-40 years who received the YFV17D yellow fever vaccine. V gene TRBV18 combines with J gene TRBJ2-7; 14 bases align to TRBD2. The sample consisted of PBMCs, taken 15 days after the yellow fever booster vaccination. The CDR3 here is CASSPPGLAGVLSYEQYF. The DNA of the CDR3 is TGTGCCAGCTCACCCCCGGGACTAGCGGGGGTTCTCTCCTACGAGCAGTACTTC.